Each of the 17 T cell receptor beta chains below was sequenced from the same sample in a study of blood T cell repertoires in COVID-19. Profiling relied on immunoSEQ multiplex PCR, and the TCRdb table lists in-frame clones only, not all of them. Counted here are some 380,000 clones, around 90% occurring once; the ten biggest clones make up 2% to 2.5%. Sequencing was carried out using PBMCs or T cells enriched from blood (not recorded which). All receptors derive from a middle-aged woman with acute COVID-19.

The rearrangement uses TRBV6-5 and TRBJ2-7, with 9 nucleotides matching TRBD2. Germline V gives CDR1 MNHEY, CDR2 SVGAGI. This CDR3 spans 14 amino acids. Trimming removed 6 bases from V and 4 bases from J; junction bases left unmatched: 7. The chain's CDR3 is CASSIAGARYEQYF. As DNA, the CDR3 is TGTGCCAGCAGCATAGCGGGGGCCAGATACGAGCAGTACTTC.

This chain uses TRBV20-1 with TRBJ1-5; maybe TRBD1 (5 bases). V was cut by 3 bases and J by 7 bases, with 13 bases left in between. This CDR3 has 13 residues. Germline V gene lookup returns CDR1 DFQATT and CDR2 SNEGSKA (reference sequence). The CDR3 loop reads CSASFGQGQPQHF. The CDR3 coding sequence is TGCAGTGCTAGTTTTGGTCAGGGACAGCCCCAGCATTTT.

J is TRBJ2-1 and V is TRBV25-1; D possibly corresponds to TRBD1 (5 bases). Germline loops: CDR1 MGHDK, CDR2 SYGVNS. V was cut by 3 bases and J by 6 bases, with 12 bases left in between. This CDR3 has 14 residues. The CDR3, as DNA: TGTGCCAGCAGTGACCCCCCCAGGGCCAATGAGCAGTTCTTC. This translates into CASSDPPRANEQFF.

The J gene is TRBJ1-2, the V gene TRBV9; 8 nucleotides line up with TRBD1. Per germline, CDR1 SGDLS and CDR2 YYNGEE. Trimming at V came to 3 bases and at J to 4 bases, leaving 14 bases not matched to a gene. The CDR3 is 17 amino acids. Here the CDR3 DNA reads TGTGCCAGCAGCGCTGGGATGGGGACAGGTTTGAGCTATGGCTACACCTTC. Translating gives CASSAGMGTGLSYGYTF.

V gene TRBV18 combines with J gene TRBJ2-7, with a possible D match to TRBD1 (5 bases). Germline lookup yields CDR1 KGHSH and CDR2 LQKENI. The V end lost 2 bases, the J end lost 2 bases, and 10 bases lay between the germline ends. The CDR3 runs 14 residues. The DNA for the CDR3 is TGTGCCAGCTCACCAGAAAGGGGCACCTACGAGCAGTACTTC. It specifies CASSPERGTYEQYF.

The rearrangement links TRBV3-1 (or the pseudogene TRBV3-2) to TRBJ1-1; D is unclear. Trimming left V 0 bases short and J 5 bases short, with 16 bases between. This CDR3 contains 16 residues. In germline, CDR1 is LGHDT, CDR2 YNNKEL (reference sequence). This CDR3 reads CASSQDYALERTEAFF. CDR3 DNA sequence: TGTGCCAGCAGCCAAGACTACGCCTTAGAGAGAACTGAAGCTTTCTTT.

About this clone: The identical CDR3 is also encoded by other nucleotide sequences in the sample. V and J are TRBV7-9 and TRBJ1-1; the D gene is possibly TRBD1 (6 bases). Trimming removed 3 bases from V and 1 base from J, with 6 bases in between. The germline gives CDR1 SEHNR, CDR2 FQNEAQ (reference sequence). The CDR3 consists of 13 residues. The chain's CDR3 is CASSLTGNTEAFF. The CDR3 nucleotides read TGTGCCAGCAGCTTGACAGGGAACACTGAAGCTTTCTTT.

CDR3 nucleotide sequence: TGTGCCAGTAGTGGCGGGGGGCGTCAAGAGACCCAGTACTTC. As protein: CASSGGGRQETQYF. The gene calls are TRBV19 and TRBJ2-5; 8 bases are shared with TRBD2. The CDR3 sequence is 14 residues long. Germline assignment: CDR1 LNHDA and CDR2 SQIVND (reference sequence). J was trimmed by 2 bases and V by 5 bases; bases with no gene match: 4.

The chain is built from TRBV19 and TRBJ1-6, with no clear D. Trimming removed 6 bases from V and 0 bases from J, with 9 bases in between. CDR3 length equals 15 residues. Germline CDR1 is LNHDA and CDR2 is SQIVND (reference sequence). In DNA form, the CDR3 reads TGTGCCAGTAGGCCGGGGAGCTCCTATAATTCACCCCTCCACTTT. Protein product: CASRPGSSYNSPLHF.

The CDR3 protein is CASSHPTGLGHQHF. The CDR3 DNA sequence: TGCGCCAGCAGTCACCCCACCGGACTGGGACACCAGCATTTT. The chain has TRBV23-1 and TRBJ1-5, with D possibly matching TRBD1 (6 bases). TRBV23-1 counts as an open reading frame of uncertain function. V dropped 3 bases and J dropped 12 bases, with 18 bases sitting between them. CDR3 length equals 14 residues.

The gene calls are TRBV15 and TRBJ1-4, with no clear D. CDR1 LNHNV and CDR2 YYDKDF come from the germline V gene (reference sequence). V was trimmed by 0 bases and J by 3 bases, leaving 11 bases between them. The CDR3 is made up of 16 amino acids. Here the CDR3 DNA reads TGTGCCACCAGCAGAGAACGGGAGATGGCTAATGAAAAACTGTTTTTT. This codes for CATSREREMANEKLFF.

Concerning this clone: This sample includes further DNA sequences coding for the same CDR3. The V and J genes are TRBV29-1 and TRBJ1-2; TRBD1 matches at 7 bases. The CDR3 has 13 amino acids. Per the germline V gene, CDR1 is SQVTM and CDR2 is ANQGSEA. V lost 3 bases to trimming and J lost 5 bases; unmatched junction nucleotides: 6. As DNA, the CDR3 is TGCAGCGTTGAGGTCAGGGGGTCTTATGGCTACACCTTC. Its translation is CSVEVRGSYGYTF.

The CDR3, as DNA: TGTGCCAGCAGCCCGCCTGGGAGGAACGAGCAGTACTTC. Protein product: CASSPPGRNEQYF. This sequence joins TRBV6-5 and TRBJ2-7; maybe TRBD2 (6 bases). The CDR3 totals 13 residues. Per germline, CDR1 MNHEY and CDR2 SVGAGI. V gave up 6 bases and J gave up 5 bases, with 14 bases separating them.

The CDR3 loop is CASSDSVRTDTQYF. The CDR3 coding sequence is TGTGCCAGCAGCGATTCGGTCCGCACAGATACGCAGTATTTT. The genes are TRBV5-5 and TRBJ2-3; D ambiguous. The germline gives CDR1 SGHKS, CDR2 YYEKEE (reference sequence). The CDR3 runs to 14 residues. Trimming took 4 bases from V and 1 from J, leaving 10 bases between them.

The CDR3, as DNA: TGTGCCAGCAGTTTCTTTAGCACAGATACGCAGTATTTT. It encodes CASSFFSTDTQYF. The V and J genes are TRBV11-3 and TRBJ2-3; no clear D. Trimming cost V 6 bases and J 0 bases, with 7 bases left between them. This CDR3 has 13 residues. Germline values: CDR1 SGHNT, CDR2 YENEEA.

The gene calls are TRBV27 and TRBJ2-7; 7 bases are shared with TRBD1. The CDR3 totals 12 residues. Trimming at V came to 4 bases and at J to 6 bases, leaving 3 bases not matched to a gene. Per the germline V gene, CDR1 is MNHEY and CDR2 is SMNVEV (reference sequence). The CDR3 reads CASSSTGSEQYF. For the CDR3, the DNA is TGTGCCAGCAGTTCGACAGGGTCCGAGCAGTACTTC.

This chain uses TRBV19 with TRBJ1-6; 8 positions agree with TRBD1. The CDR3 totals 15 residues. The ends lost 5 bases at V and 9 bases at J; junction bases unmatched: 9. Germline V gives CDR1 LNHDA, CDR2 SQIVND (reference sequence). CDR3 nucleotides: TGTGCCAGTAGTGTCAGACAGGGGAGCGGTTCACCCCTCCACTTT. Translating it yields CASSVRQGSGSPLHF. Variable domain in full (rest from reference TRBV19 and TRBJ1-6): DGGITQSPKYLFRKEGQNVTLSCEQNLNHDAMYWYRQDPGQGLRLIYYSQIVNDFQKGDIAEGYSVSREKKESFPLTVTSAQKNPTAFYLCASSVRQGSGSPLHFGNGTRLTVT.